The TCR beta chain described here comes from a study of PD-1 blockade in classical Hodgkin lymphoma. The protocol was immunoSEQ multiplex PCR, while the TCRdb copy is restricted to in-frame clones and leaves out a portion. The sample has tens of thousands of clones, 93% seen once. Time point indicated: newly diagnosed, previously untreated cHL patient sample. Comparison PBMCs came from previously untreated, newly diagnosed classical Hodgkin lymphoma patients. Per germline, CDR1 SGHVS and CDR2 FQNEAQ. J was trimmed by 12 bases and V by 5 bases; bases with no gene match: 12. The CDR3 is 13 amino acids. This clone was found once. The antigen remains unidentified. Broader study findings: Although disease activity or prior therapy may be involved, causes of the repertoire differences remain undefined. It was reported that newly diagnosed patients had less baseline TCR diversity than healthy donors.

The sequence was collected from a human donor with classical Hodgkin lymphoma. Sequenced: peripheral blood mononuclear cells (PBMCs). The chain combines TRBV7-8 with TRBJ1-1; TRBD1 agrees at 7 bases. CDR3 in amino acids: CASSPRQGGTTFF. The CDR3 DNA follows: TGTGCCAGCAGCCCCAGACAGGGAGGTACGACTTTCTTT.